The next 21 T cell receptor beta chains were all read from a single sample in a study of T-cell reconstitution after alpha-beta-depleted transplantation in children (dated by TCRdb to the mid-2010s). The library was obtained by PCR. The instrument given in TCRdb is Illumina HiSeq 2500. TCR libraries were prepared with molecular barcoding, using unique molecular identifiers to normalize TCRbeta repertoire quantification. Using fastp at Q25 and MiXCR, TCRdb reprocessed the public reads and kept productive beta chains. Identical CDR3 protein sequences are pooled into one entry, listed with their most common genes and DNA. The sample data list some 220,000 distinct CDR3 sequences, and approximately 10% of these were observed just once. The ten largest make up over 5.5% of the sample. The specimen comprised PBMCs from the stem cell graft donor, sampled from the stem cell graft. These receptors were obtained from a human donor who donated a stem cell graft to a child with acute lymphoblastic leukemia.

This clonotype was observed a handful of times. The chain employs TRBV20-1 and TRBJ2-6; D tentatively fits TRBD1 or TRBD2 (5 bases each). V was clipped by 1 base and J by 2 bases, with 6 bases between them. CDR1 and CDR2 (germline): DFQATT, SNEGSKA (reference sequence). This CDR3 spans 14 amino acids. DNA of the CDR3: TGCAGTGCTAGAGGGGGGACTGGGGCCAACGTCCTGACTTTC. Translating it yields CSARGGTGANVLTF.

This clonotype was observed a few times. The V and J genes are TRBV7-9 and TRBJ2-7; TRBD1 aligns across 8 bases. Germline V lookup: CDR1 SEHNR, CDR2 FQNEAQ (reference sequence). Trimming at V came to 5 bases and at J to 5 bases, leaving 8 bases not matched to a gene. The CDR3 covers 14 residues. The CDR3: CASSLLGQAHEQYF. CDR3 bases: TGTGCCAGCAGCCTACTGGGACAGGCCCACGAGCAGTACTTC.

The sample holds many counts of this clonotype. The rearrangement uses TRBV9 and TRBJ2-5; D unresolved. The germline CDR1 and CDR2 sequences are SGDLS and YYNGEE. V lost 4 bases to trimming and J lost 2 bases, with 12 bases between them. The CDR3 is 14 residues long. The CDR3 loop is CASSQGMGQETQYF. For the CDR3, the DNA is TGTGCCAGCAGCCAAGGGATGGGGCAAGAGACCCAGTACTTC.

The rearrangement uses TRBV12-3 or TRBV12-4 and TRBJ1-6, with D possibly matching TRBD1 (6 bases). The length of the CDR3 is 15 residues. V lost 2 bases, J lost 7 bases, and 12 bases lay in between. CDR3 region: CASSLNTGPNSPLHF. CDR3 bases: TGTGCCAGCAGTTTAAATACAGGGCCAAATTCACCCCTCCACTTT.

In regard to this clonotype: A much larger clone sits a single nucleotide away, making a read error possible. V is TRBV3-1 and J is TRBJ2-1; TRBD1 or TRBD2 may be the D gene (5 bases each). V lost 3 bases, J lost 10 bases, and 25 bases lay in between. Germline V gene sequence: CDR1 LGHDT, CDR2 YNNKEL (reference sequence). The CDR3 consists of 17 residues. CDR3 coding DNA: TGTGCCAGCAGCCATCTCGCGACCGGGACCCTGAGAGGCGAGCAGTTCTTC. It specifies CASSHLATGTLRGEQFF.

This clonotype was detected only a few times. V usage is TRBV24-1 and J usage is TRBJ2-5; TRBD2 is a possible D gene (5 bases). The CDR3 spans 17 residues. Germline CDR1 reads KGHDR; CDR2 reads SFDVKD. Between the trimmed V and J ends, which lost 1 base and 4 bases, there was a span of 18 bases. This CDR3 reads CATSDFNTGKRGETQYF. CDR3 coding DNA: TGTGCCACCAGTGATTTCAACACCGGGAAAAGAGGAGAGACCCAGTACTTC.

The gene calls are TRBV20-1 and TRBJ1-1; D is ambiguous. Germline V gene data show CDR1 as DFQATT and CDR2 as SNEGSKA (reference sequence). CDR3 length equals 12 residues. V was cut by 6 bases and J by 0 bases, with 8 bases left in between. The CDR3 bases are TGCAGTGCCTCGGACCTGAACACTGAAGCTTTCTTT. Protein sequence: CSASDLNTEAFF.

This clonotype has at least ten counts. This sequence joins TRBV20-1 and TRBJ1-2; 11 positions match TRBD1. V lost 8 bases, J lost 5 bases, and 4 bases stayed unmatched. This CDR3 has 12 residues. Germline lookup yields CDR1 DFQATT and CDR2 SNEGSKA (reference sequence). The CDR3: CSPGQGVYGYTF. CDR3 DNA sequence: TGCAGTCCGGGACAGGGGGTTTATGGCTACACCTTC.

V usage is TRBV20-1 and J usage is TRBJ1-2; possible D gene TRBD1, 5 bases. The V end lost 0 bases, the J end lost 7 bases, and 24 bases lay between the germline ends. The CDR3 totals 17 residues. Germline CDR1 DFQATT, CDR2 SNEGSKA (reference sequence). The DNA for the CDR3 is TGCAGTGCTAGAGATCCGCATAGGACACACGGAGTTGGTGGCTACACCTTC. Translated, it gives CSARDPHRTHGVGGYTF.

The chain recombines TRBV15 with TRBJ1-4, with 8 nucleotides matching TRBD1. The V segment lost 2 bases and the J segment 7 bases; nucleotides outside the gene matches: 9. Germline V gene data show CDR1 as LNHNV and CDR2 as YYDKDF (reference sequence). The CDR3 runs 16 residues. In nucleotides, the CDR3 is TGTGCCACCAGCAGATCCTCGACAGGGGTGGGTGAAAAACTGTTTTTT. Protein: CATSRSSTGVGEKLFF.

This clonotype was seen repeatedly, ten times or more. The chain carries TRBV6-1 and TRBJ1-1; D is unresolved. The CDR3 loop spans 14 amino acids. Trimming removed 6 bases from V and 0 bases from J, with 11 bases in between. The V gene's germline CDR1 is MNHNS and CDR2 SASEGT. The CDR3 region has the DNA TGTGCCAGCAGGGCACTGCTGCTGAACACTGAAGCTTTCTTT. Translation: CASRALLLNTEAFF.

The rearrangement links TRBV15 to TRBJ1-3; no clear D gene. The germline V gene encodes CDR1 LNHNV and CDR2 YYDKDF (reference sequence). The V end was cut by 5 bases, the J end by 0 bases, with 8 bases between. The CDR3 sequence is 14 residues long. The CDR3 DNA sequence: TGTGCCACCAGCGTGCGGGGCTCTGGAAACACCATATATTTT. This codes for CATSVRGSGNTIYF. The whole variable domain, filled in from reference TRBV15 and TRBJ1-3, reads DAMVIQNPRYQVTQFGKPVTLSCSQTLNHNVMYWYQQKSSQAPKLLFHYYDKDFNNEADTPDNFQSRRPNTSFCFLDIRSPGLGDTAMYLCATSVRGSGNTIYFGEGSWLTVV.

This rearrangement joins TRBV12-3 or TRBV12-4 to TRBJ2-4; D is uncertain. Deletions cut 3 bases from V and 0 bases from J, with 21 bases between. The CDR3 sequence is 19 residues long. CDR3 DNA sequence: TGTGCCAGCAGTTTGGCTCCTGGGGTGACACCTCTAGCCAAAAACATTCAGTACTTC. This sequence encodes CASSLAPGVTPLAKNIQYF.

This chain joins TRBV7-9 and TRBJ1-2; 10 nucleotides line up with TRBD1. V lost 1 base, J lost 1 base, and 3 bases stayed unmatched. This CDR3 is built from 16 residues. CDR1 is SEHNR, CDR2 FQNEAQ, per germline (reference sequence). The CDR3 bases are TGTGCCAGCAGCTTAGGTGGGACAGGGGATAACTATGGCTACACCTTC. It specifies CASSLGGTGDNYGYTF.

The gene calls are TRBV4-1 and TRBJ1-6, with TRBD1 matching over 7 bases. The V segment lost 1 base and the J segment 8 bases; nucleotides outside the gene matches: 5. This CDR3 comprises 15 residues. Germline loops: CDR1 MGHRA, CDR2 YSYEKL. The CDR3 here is CASSQGDRAYSPLHF. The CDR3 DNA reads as TGCGCCAGCAGCCAAGGAGACAGGGCCTATTCACCCCTCCACTTT.

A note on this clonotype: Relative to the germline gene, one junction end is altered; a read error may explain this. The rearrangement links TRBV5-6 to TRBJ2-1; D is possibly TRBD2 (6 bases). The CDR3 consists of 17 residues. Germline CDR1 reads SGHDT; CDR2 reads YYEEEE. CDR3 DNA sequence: TGTGCCAGGAGCTTCGGACTACCGGGGGTTTCCTACAATGAGCAGTTCTTC. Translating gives CARSFGLPGVSYNEQFF. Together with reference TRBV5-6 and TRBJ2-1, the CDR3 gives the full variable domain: DAGVTQSPTHLIKTRGQQVTLRCSPKSGHDTVSWYQQALGQGPQFIFQYYEEEERQRGNFPDRFSGHQFPNYSSELNVNALLLGDSALYLCARSFGLPGVSYNEQFFGPGTRLTVL.

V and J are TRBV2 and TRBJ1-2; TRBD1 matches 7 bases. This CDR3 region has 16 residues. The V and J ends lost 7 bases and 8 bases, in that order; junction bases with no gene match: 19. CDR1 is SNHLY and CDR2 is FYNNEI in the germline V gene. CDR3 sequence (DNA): TGTGCCAGCACAGCAAAGAAAGACAGGGCGGGGAGAGGCTACACCTTC. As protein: CASTAKKDRAGRGYTF.

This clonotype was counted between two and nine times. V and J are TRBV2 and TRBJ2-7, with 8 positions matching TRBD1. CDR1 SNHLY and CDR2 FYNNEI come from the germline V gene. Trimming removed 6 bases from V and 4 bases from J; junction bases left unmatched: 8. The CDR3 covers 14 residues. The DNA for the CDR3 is TGTGCCAGCAGCCCTAATACAGGGGGATACGAGCAGTACTTC. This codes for CASSPNTGGYEQYF. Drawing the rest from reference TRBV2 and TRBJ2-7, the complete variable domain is EPEVTQTPSHQVTQMGQEVILRCVPISNHLYFYWYRQILGQKVEFLVSFYNNEISEKSEIFDDQFSVERPDGSNFTLKIRSTKLEDSAMYFCASSPNTGGYEQYFGPGTRLTVT.

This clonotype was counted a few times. The CDR3 DNA reads TGTGCCTGGAGTGTTTTGCGCTCCTACGAGCAGTACTTC. Amino acid sequence: CAWSVLRSYEQYF. The chain couples TRBV30 to TRBJ2-7; no firm D call. CDR1 GTSNPN and CDR2 SVGIG come from the germline V gene (reference sequence). This CDR3 spans 13 amino acids. With 0 bases removed from V and 0 bases from J, the gap between germline ends came to 6 bases.

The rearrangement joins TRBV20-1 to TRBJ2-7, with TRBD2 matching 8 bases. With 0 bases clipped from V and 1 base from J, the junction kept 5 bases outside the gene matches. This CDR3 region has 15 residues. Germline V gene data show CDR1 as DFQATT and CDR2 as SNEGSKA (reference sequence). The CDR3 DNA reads TGCAGTGCTAGAGATCCTAGCGGGCGTTCCTACGAGCAGTACTTC. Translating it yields CSARDPSGRSYEQYF.

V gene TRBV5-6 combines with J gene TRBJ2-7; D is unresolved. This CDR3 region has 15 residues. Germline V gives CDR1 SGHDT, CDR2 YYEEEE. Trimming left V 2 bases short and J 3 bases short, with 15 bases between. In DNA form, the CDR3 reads TGTGCCAGCAGCTTATCTGTCTGGCGGAACTACGAGCAGTACTTC. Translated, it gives CASSLSVWRNYEQYF.